This TCR beta chain emerged from a study of cytomegalovirus exposure and HLA in healthy donors. This clone has more than one count but fewer than ten. Its antigen is currently unknown. This CDR3 is built from 14 residues. Germline assignment: CDR1 SEHNR and CDR2 FQNEAQ (reference sequence). With 1 base removed from V and 1 base from J, the gap between germline ends came to 5 bases. General study findings and limits: CMV serostatus was the only recorded immune exposure for donors. Confirmation in vitro established that a few CMV-associated chains were specific for CMV antigens.

Use of 60 Vbeta and 13 Jbeta primers characterized the PCR. Profiling relied on immunoSEQ multiplex PCR, and the TCRdb table lists in-frame clones only, not all of them. The sample has roughly 150,000 clones; approximately 68% are singletons. Sequencing input: PBMCs. This receptor was identified in a man in his 60s in good health and CMV-seronegative. The chain recombines TRBV7-9 with TRBJ1-3; D is undetermined. The CDR3 loop reads CASSLVGSGNTIYF. CDR3 DNA sequence: TGTGCCAGCAGCTTAGTCGGGTCTGGAAACACCATATATTTT. The full variable domain, its missing parts supplied by reference TRBV7-9 and TRBJ1-3, is DTGVSQNPRHKITKRGQNVTFRCDPISEHNRLYWYRQTLGQGPEFLTYFQNEAQLEKSRLLSDRFSAERPKGSFSTLEIQRTEQGDSAMYLCASSLVGSGNTIYFGEGSWLTVV.